Below, one T cell receptor beta chain is given with its context. These data belong to a study of blood T cell repertoires in COVID-19. Study at large: PBMCs, B-cell-depleted T cells, or T cells were the source of the cDNA or gDNA that made up the material.

A Seattle source enrolled patients during active infection and followed them longitudinally. In the original workflow: Using reference gene primer amplification, nucleated cell counts were estimated. Some clones are missing from TCRdb's copy, which holds only in-frame ones; the method was immunoSEQ multiplex PCR. D and trimming come from the DNA, and the V and J calls and clone size come from that table. The repertoire holds approximately 140,000 clones, with approximately 83% as singletons. V was shortened by 7 bases and J by 5 bases, with 20 bases between the two germline ends. The CDR3 loop spans 15 amino acids. CDR1 and CDR2 from the germline V gene are MDHEN and SYDVKM.

The origin of this receptor is a woman aged 60-70 years with COVID-19, enrolled during active disease. The sequenced sample was peripheral blood. The chain joins TRBV28 to TRBJ1-2, with D possibly being TRBD1 (6 bases). CDR3 region: CASMFGGGTRYGYTF. CDR3 nucleotide sequence: TGTGCCAGCATGTTTGGCGGGGGGACACGGTATGGCTACACCTTC.